This TCR beta chain was profiled in a study of blood T cell repertoires in COVID-19. Study information: T cells, B-cell-depleted T cells, or PBMCs provided the cDNA or gDNA that served as material.

Methods used by the authors: Amplification of reference gene primers provided the estimated nucleated cell counts. Measured with immunoSEQ multiplex PCR; TCRdb has only the in-frame clones, and not every one. That table furnishes V, J and clone size, whereas the DNA furnished D and trimming. The sample lists tens of thousands of clones; around 79% were seen once. V lost 2 bases and J lost 4, with 6 bases in between. Germline V gene sequence: CDR1 SGHTA, CDR2 FQGTGA. The CDR3 consists of 13 residues. This receptor was obtained from a man in his sixties with active or convalescent COVID-19. V gene TRBV7-3 combines with J gene TRBJ1-5; D possibly corresponds to TRBD1 (5 bases). The source material was peripheral blood. The CDR3 region is CASSLDRNQPQHF. DNA of the CDR3: TGTGCCAGCAGCTTAGACAGAAATCAGCCCCAGCATTTT.